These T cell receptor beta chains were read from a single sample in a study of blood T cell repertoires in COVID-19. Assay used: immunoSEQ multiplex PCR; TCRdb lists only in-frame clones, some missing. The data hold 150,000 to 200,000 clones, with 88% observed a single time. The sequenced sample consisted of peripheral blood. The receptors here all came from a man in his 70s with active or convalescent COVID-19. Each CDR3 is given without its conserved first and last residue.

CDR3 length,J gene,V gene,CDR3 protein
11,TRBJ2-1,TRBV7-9,ASSLLARNEQF
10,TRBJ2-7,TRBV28,ASSIRTNKQY
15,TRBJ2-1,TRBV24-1,ATSDPATRQDYNEQF
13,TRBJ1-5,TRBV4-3,ASSQDWGRNQPQH
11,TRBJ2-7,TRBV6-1,ASSEGTVYEQY
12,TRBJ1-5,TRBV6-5,ASSARVGDQPQH
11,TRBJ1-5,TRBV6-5,ASSSNRVKPQH
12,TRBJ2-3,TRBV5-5,ASREGPSTDTQY
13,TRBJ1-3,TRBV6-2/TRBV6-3,ASSYGGFSGNTIY
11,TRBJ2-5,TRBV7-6,ASSTLAQETQY
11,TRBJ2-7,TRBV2,ASSEPPLYEQY
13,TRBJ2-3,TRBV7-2,ASSLAGGLPDTQY
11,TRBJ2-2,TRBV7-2,ASSYGLVGELF
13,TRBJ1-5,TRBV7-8,ASSLVSGWNQPQH
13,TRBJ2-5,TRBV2,ASSSPSAGQETQY
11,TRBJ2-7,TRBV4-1,ASSQARAYEQY
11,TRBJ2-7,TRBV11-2,ASSLTDRYEQY
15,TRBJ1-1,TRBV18,ASSAGRGRLMNTEAF
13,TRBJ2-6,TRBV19,ASMDGSSGANVLT
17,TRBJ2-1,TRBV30,AWSAPRGSAGGRVDEQF
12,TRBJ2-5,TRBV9,ASSVTGGQETQY
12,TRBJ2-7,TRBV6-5,ASSRGTRRYEQY
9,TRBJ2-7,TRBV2,ASSESVEQY
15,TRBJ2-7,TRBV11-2,ASSLSVGGTGYFEQY
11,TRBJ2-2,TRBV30,AWSGTGTGELF
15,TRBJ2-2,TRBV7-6,ASSLPQGMANTGELF
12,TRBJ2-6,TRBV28,ASSFGGFANVLT
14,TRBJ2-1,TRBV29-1,SVETHGTSVYNEQF
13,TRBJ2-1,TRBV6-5,ASSLKGQGIHEQF
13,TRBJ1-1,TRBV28,ASSPGDRVGPEAF
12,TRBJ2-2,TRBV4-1,ASSQAQGFWELF
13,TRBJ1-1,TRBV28,ASRRATGFWTEAF
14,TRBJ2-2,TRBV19,ASSMGGGLNTGELF
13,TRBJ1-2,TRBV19,ASSTPWTGNYGYT
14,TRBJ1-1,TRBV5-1,ASSLYQGARDTEAF
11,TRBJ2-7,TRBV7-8,ASSATDTYEQY
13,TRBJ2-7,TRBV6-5,ASSSGGRGVYEQY
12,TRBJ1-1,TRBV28,ASSSGHGNTEAF
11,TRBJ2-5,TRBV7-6,ASSFTNKETQY
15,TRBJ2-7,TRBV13,ASSSRTNRGRSGEQY
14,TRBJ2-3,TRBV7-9,ASSQSVTPGTDTQY
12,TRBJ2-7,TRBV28,ASRRQGVTYEQY
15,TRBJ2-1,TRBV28,ASSSTLRGAAYNEQF
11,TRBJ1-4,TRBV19,ATQGGFNEKLF
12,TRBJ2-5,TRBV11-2,ASSLEAPGKTQY
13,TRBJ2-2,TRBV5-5,ASSLAPRDTGELF
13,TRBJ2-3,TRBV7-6,ASSPPAGHTDTQY
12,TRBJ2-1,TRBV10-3,AINGDLLDNEQF
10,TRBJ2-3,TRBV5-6,ASSQAPDTQY
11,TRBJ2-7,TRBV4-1,ASPWGVLYEQY
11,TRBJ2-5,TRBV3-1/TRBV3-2,ASSAGGGKTQY
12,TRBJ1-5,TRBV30,AWSAGQGVQPQH